The rows below give T cell receptor beta chains drawn from one sample of a study of monozygotic twins with cystic fibrosis. The assay was immunoSEQ multiplex PCR, and TCRdb's table has in-frame clones only and misses some. The sample yields some 35,000 clones, more than 55% seen once. The sequenced material came from blood. The receptors shown here come from a girl under 18 with cystic fibrosis. Both conserved end residues are part of each CDR3. D genes are given only for firm matches. For some rows the clone size is stated as once, few or many, or as a class when expanded; others skip it.

v_call	clone_size	j_call	d_call	cdr3_nt	cdr3_aa
TRBV6-5	-	TRBJ2-3	-	TGTGCCAGCACCGACAGTCACACAGATACGCAGTATTTT	CASTDSHTDTQYF
TRBV6-1	-	TRBJ1-2	-	TGTGCCAGCAGTGAATTGGCAGGGGCTAGGCATGGCTACACCTTC	CASSELAGARHGYTF
TRBV10-3	few	TRBJ1-1	-	TGTGCCATCAGTGAATCGAGGGGGACTGAAGCTTTCTTT	CAISESRGTEAFF
TRBV28	-	TRBJ2-7	-	TGTGCCACAGTGAACTCCTACGAGCAGTACTTC	CATVNSYEQYF
TRBV5-4	-	TRBJ1-2	-	TGTGCCAGCAGCTTGATGACAGGCAATAACTATGGCTACACCTTC	CASSLMTGNNYGYTF
TRBV5-1	-	TRBJ2-2	TRBD2	TGCGCCAGCAGCTTGGGACTAGCGGTCACCGGGGAGCTGTTTTTT	CASSLGLAVTGELFF
TRBV27	few	TRBJ1-5	-	TGTGCCAGCAGTGAAGGGGGGCATAGCAATCAGCCCCAGCATTTT	CASSEGGHSNQPQHF
TRBV25-1	-	TRBJ2-1	-	TGTGCCAGCAGTGAACTCATGGGCAATGAGCAGTTCTTC	CASSELMGNEQFF
TRBV19	-	TRBJ2-2	TRBD2	TGTGCCAGTACCCCCCCGGGACTAGCGGACAGAGGGGTCGGGGAGCTGTTTTTT	CASTPPGLADRGVGELFF
TRBV2	-	TRBJ2-5	TRBD1	TGTGCCAGCAGCGCCGACAGGGTTGGAGAGACCCAGTACTTC	CASSADRVGETQYF
TRBV21-1	-	TRBJ1-2	-	TGTGCCAGCAGCGGATGGACAGAATCTAACTATGGCTACACCTTC	CASSGWTESNYGYTF
TRBV4-2	-	TRBJ2-7	-	TGTGCCAGCAGCCAAGTGTACGGGGGGCCCTACGAGCAGTACTTC	CASSQVYGGPYEQYF
TRBV2	few	TRBJ2-3	-	TGTGCCACCAGACAGGTGGATACGCAGTATTTT	CATRQVDTQYF
TRBV4-2	-	TRBJ2-1	-	TGTGCCAGCAGCCAAGATTTTTCGGGTAATGAGCAGTTCTTC	CASSQDFSGNEQFF
TRBV27	-	TRBJ2-5	-	TGTGCCAGCAGTTTATTGCGGTCGCAAGAGACCCAGTACTTC	CASSLLRSQETQYF
TRBV5-4	-	TRBJ1-2	TRBD1	TGTGCCAGCAGCTTGAAGGGGGCGCGGGGAAACTATGGCTACACCTTC	CASSLKGARGNYGYTF
TRBV6-6	-	TRBJ2-3	-	TGTGCCAGCACCTTTGCCAGGGGTGGAGATACGCAGTATTTT	CASTFARGGDTQYF
TRBV29-1	-	TRBJ1-4	-	TGCAGCGCTATTGAGGGTGCAACTAATGAAAAACTGTTTTTT	CSAIEGATNEKLFF
TRBV4-1	-	TRBJ2-1	-	TGCGCCAGCAGCCAATTTAACGGAGATGAGCAGTTCTTC	CASSQFNGDEQFF
TRBV13	-	TRBJ1-5	-	TGTGCCAGCAGCTTAGGACGGCCGGGAATCAGCAATCAGCCCCAGCATTTT	CASSLGRPGISNQPQHF
TRBV7-6	-	TRBJ2-3	-	TGTGCCAGCAGCTCTAGCGTGCGCACAGATACGCAGTATTTT	CASSSSVRTDTQYF
TRBV6-5	-	TRBJ2-5	TRBD1	TGTGCCAGCAGTACCGGGACAGGGGTGACCCAGTACTTC	CASSTGTGVTQYF
TRBV28	-	TRBJ2-7	-	TGTGCCAGCAGTGCTCATTGGGGAAGGTACGAGCAGTACTTC	CASSAHWGRYEQYF
TRBV25-1	-	TRBJ2-7	-	TGTGCCAGCAGTGATCCGGGAGCCCCCCACGAGCAGTACTTC	CASSDPGAPHEQYF
TRBV27	-	TRBJ1-5	-	TGTGCCAGCAGTTTTGGGGGGCCCAATCAGCCCCAGCATTTT	CASSFGGPNQPQHF
TRBV6-6	-	TRBJ1-4	-	TGTGCCAGCAGTGCGGCGGCAGCAGATAATGAAAAACTGTTTTTT	CASSAAAADNEKLFF
TRBV15	-	TRBJ2-1	-	TGTGCCACCAGCCCTACCGGGGCGGGATGGTCCTACAATGAGCAGTTCTTC	CATSPTGAGWSYNEQFF
TRBV2	-	TRBJ2-5	-	TGTGCCAGCAGCGCCACTGGGGGCAGGTTGGACTTC	CASSATGGRLDF
TRBV5-1	-	TRBJ2-3	TRBD2	TGCGCCAGCAGCTGGACTAGCGGGGCGACAGATACGCAGTATTTT	CASSWTSGATDTQYF
TRBV11-2	-	TRBJ1-1	TRBD1	TGTGCCAGCAGCCTTGACAGGGACACTGAAGCTTTCTTT	CASSLDRDTEAFF
TRBV13	few	TRBJ1-1	-	TGTGCCAGCAGCCCGGGTGGGGGTTCCGGCACTGAAGCTTTCTTT	CASSPGGGSGTEAFF
TRBV7-2	few	TRBJ2-2	-	TGTGCCAGCAGCTTTCCCACCGGGGAGCTGTTTTTT	CASSFPTGELFF
TRBV5-6	-	TRBJ1-2	-	TGTGCCAGCAGCTTGGGTATTCGGTCACACCCAAACGTAGGAGGCTACACCTTC	CASSLGIRSHPNVGGYTF
TRBV6-1	few	TRBJ1-2	-	TGTGCCAGCAGTGAAGGGCAGGGTGGTCGCTACACCTTC	CASSEGQGGRYTF
TRBV30	-	TRBJ2-5	-	TGTGCCTGGAGTGTAGAAAGGGACGGCTGGGAGACCCAGTACTTC	CAWSVERDGWETQYF
TRBV2	-	TRBJ2-7	TRBD1	TGTGCCAGCAGTGTACAGGGGAGCTACGAGCAGTACTTC	CASSVQGSYEQYF
TRBV29-1	-	TRBJ2-7	-	TGCAGCGTTGATTCAGGGAAGCCAGGTTCCTACGAGCAGTACTTC	CSVDSGKPGSYEQYF
TRBV21-1	-	TRBJ1-5	-	TGTGCCAGCAGCAAACCCCAGAAGAAGGATCAGCCCCAGCATTTT	CASSKPQKKDQPQHF
TRBV5-5	-	TRBJ2-7	-	TGTGCCAGCAGCCCTGGGTCGGCAGGTCCCTACGAGCAGTACTTC	CASSPGSAGPYEQYF
TRBV6-5	-	TRBJ1-1	-	TGTGCCAGCAGTTCCAGGATTGAAGCTTTCTTT	CASSSRIEAFF
TRBV30	few	TRBJ1-5	-	TGTGCCTGGAGTACCGACGGCAATCAGCCCCAGCATTTT	CAWSTDGNQPQHF
TRBV10-2	-	TRBJ1-2	TRBD1	TGCGCCAGCCGGGGGGTTGACAGGGACACCTATGGCTACACCTTC	CASRGVDRDTYGYTF
TRBV6-5	once	TRBJ2-3	-	TGTGCCAGCAGCAGTTGGGATACGCAGTATTTT	CASSSWDTQYF
TRBV5-1	once	TRBJ1-1	-	TGCGCCAGCAGCGAGGGCTCGAACACTGAAGCTTTCTTT	CASSEGSNTEAFF
TRBV28	-	TRBJ1-2	TRBD1	TGTGCCAGCAGTTCCCTCACCGGGACAGGTCCTAACTATGGCTACACCTTC	CASSSLTGTGPNYGYTF
TRBV29-1	-	TRBJ2-1	TRBD1	TGCAGCGTCCGGGACAGGCTCTACAATGAGCAGTTCTTC	CSVRDRLYNEQFF
TRBV23-1	-	TRBJ1-5	-	TGCGCCAGCCGAATTGACAGCCGCAATCAGCCCCAGCATTTT	CASRIDSRNQPQHF
TRBV5-6	-	TRBJ2-1	-	TGTGCCAGCAGCGACTACGGGAGTGTAGGGGAGCAGTTCTTC	CASSDYGSVGEQFF